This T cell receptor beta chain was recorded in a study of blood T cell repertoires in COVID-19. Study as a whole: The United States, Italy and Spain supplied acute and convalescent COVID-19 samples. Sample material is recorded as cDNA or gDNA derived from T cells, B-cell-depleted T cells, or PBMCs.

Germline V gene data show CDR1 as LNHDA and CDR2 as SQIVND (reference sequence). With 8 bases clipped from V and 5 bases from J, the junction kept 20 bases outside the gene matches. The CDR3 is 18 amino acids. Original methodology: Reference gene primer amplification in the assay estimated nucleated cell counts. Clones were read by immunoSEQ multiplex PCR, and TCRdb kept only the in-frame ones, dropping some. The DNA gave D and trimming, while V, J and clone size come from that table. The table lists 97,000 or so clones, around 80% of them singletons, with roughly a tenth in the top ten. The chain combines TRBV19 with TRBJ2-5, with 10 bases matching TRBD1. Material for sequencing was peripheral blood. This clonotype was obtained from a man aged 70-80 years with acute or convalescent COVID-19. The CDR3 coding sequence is TGTGCCAGTCGAGACACCGGGACAGGGGTCCCTTGGAGGGAGACCCAGTACTTC. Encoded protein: CASRDTGTGVPWRETQYF. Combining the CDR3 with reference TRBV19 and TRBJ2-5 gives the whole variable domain DGGITQSPKYLFRKEGQNVTLSCEQNLNHDAMYWYRQDPGQGLRLIYYSQIVNDFQKGDIAEGYSVSREKKESFPLTVTSAQKNPTAFYLCASRDTGTGVPWRETQYFGPGTRLLVL.